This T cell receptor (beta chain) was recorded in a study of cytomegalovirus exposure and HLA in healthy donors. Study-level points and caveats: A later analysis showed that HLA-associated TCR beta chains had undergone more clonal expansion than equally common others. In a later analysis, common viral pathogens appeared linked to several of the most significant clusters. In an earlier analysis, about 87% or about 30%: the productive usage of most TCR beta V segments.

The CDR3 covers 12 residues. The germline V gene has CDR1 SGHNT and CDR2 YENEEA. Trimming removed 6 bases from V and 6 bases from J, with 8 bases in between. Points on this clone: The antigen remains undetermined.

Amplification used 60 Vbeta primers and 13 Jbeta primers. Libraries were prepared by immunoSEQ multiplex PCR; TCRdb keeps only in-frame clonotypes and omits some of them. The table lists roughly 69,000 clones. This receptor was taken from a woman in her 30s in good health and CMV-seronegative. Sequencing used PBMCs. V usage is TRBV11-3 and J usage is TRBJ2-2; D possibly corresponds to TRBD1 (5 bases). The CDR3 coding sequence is TGTGCCAGCAGTACAGGTGCCGGGGAGCTGTTTTTT. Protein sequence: CASSTGAGELFF.